This T cell receptor beta chain originates from a study of cytomegalovirus exposure and HLA in healthy donors (dated by TCRdb to 2015 to 2018). Background for the entire study: In an earlier analysis of under 750 of the donors, 276 Gb of sequence data and 117 million unique TCR beta sequences from about 180 million T cells were reported. An early release that covered about 600 HLA-typed donors contained 300 to 350 gigabases of sequencing data and tens of millions of unique TCR sequences. Of the 398 genotyped donors, over 70% fell in the genetic ancestry cluster associated with self-reported Caucasian donors. The aim of the study was to test whether cataloging public T cell receptors could identify signatures of past pathogen exposure. The study profiled the T cell repertoires of 550 to 700 subjects by immunosequencing and related them to cytomegalovirus serostatus. Along with the approximately 700-subject first cohort, a separate validation cohort of over a hundred different subjects was used. The study combined high-throughput TCR immunosequencing, statistical association of individual TCRs with disease status, and machine learning to predict cytomegalovirus infection status. A later analysis re-examined previously published TCR beta repertoires from about 670 donors and added high-resolution HLA genotyping to investigate patterns of TCR occurrence. The later analysis used no new phenotypic data to find candidate immune exposures, relying instead on TCR beta sequences and their occurrence across donors. To decide whether each TCR beta V gene segment behaved as functional or pseudogenic, an earlier analysis of 587 of the donors relied on high-throughput TCR beta sequencing. Donor age, sex, ethnicity and CMV serostatus were collected together with the repertoire data. A later genetic analysis used genome-wide SNP genotypes for about three fifths of the roughly 700 donors, treating that subset as a discovery cohort. All discovery cohort repertoires had been generated on a single sequencing platform. HLA typing covered class I and class II loci at four-digit resolution. Typing coverage differed by locus: A, B, C, DRB1 and DQB1 were typed in roughly 620-630 donors, DQA1 in around 500, DPA1 in roughly 590, and DPB1 in 472. Because of strong linkage in the cohort, roughly five DR-DQ haplotypes were treated as single units for association and clustering. On average, about 240,000 unique TCR beta nucleotide sequences were sequenced per donor among a few hundred genotyped donors of the cohort, with 15% to 20% of those sequences being non-productive.

This clone appeared a single time. Its binding antigen is unknown. Nothing much larger sits one base from this clone, and base qualities are not available. The cohort comprised more than 550 healthy bone marrow donors. Cohort members were all nominally healthy when sampled, although unrecorded immune exposures were likely present. The donor tested CMV seropositive and was one of the 289 seropositive cohort members. A peripheral blood sample was collected from each donor, and TCR beta sequencing was performed on peripheral blood mononuclear cells. Genomic DNA was extracted from the blood cell samples with the Qiagen DNeasy Blood Extraction Kit. Library generation was performed with the immunoSEQ multiplex PCR assay. For the multiplex PCR, a mixture combining 60 forward primers for TCR Vbeta segments and 13 reverse primers for TCR Jbeta segments was used. Amplification of the CDR3 region of rearranged TCR beta genes was performed with a multiplex PCR assay on genomic DNA. On the Illumina HiSeq System, the amplified TCR beta libraries were sequenced as 87-base-pair reads. The authors' analysis ran thus. A later analysis counted approximately 74 million unique TCR beta chains across the approximately 700 repertoires, and some 11 million of these chains were shared by at least two donors. Raw reads were error-corrected and collapsed into unique sequences by a nearest-neighbor algorithm in which closely related sequences were merged to remove PCR and sequencing errors. CDR3 sequences were aligned to IMGT reference sequences to assign V, D and J gene segments. Each retained sequence needed at least a six-nucleotide match to both a V gene segment and a J gene segment. A rearrangement counted as productive if the CDR3 had no stop codons and remained in frame with V and J, and every other rearrangement counted as non-productive. Following IMGT convention, CDR3 was defined as the stretch from the second conserved V-encoded cysteine up to the conserved J-encoded phenylalanine. The earlier analysis of approximately 500 of the donors excluded sequences that lacked an unambiguous match to a single V gene segment. An earlier analysis of several hundred of the donors called V segments functional above 56.7% productive rearrangements and segregating when the between-donor standard deviation exceeded 5%. A statistical classification framework was built to diagnose cytomegalovirus status from the catalog of TCR beta chain sequences. In a later analysis, TCR nucleotide sequences were compared against IMGT/GENE-DB human TR gene sequences so that V and J genes could be assigned. Using the TCRdist pipeline, a later analysis assigned CDR3 sequences along with most-parsimonious VDJ recombination scenarios. A later analysis defined each TCR beta chain by its CDR3 amino acid sequence plus V-gene family, and excluded reads lacking a unique V-gene family. In a later analysis, several hundred highly shared, low-generation-probability nucleotide sequences were removed to address suspected cross-contamination and a sequencing artifact. A later analysis calculated a clonal expansion index for each public chain from normalized within-repertoire ranks of inferred template counts. Generation probabilities in a later analysis came from a VDJ recombination model fitted to out-of-frame rearrangements, and those results were checked against IGoR. In a later analysis, hypergeometric tests were used to score TCR-TCR, TCR-HLA and TCR-CMV co-occurrence, with a repertoire-size bias correction applied to TCR pairs. A later analysis estimated false discovery rates by permuting HLA or CMV assignments 20 times. In a later analysis, co-occurring TCRs were grouped using DBSCAN, with TCRdist sequence similarity added in when clustering inside HLA-allele-positive subsets. For co-occurrence clustering, repertoires with fewer than 30,000 or more than 120,000 public chains were excluded, along with four to six repertoires with anomalous nucleotide sharing. As stored in TCRdb, this immuneACCESS dataset retains in-frame rearrangements with V and J assigned. A fraction of the clones does not appear; measured against another copy, unresolved V genes explain less than half of the discrepancy, and the remainder lacks a known reason. The V and J calls and clone size were taken over from that table, and D and trimming were inferred from the DNA. In this sample the table shows about 130,000 clones, 77% of which occur a single time. The ten largest clones capture around 13% of the sample.

What the work shows at the level of the full study, not this receptor alone: The authors suggested that the approach could potentially be extended to other disease states and immunological phenotypes. At a false discovery rate of 0.05, a later analysis linked under 20,000 TCR beta sequences to specific HLA alleles. In an earlier analysis of several hundred of the donors, most TCR beta V segments were observed in productive rearrangements about 87% or about 30% of the time, broadly matching IMGT annotations. This cohort had only TCR beta chains sequenced, and the lack of alpha or paired-chain data limited which features could be detected. Several of the top co-occurrence clusters appeared to be linked to parvovirus B19, influenza, CMV and Epstein-Barr virus, according to a later analysis. The sequencing pipeline was judged likely to have produced a cluster of highly shared sequence variants as a technical artifact. In vitro tests confirmed that a few of the cytomegalovirus-associated TCR beta chains recognize cytomegalovirus antigens. When HLA alleles, especially DR and DQ, strongly co-occurred, attributing TCR associations to individual alleles was difficult. A later analysis found that most CMV-associated TCR beta chains appeared HLA-restricted, with HLA associations seemingly driven largely by CMV exposure. Linkage disequilibrium might explain the correlated functional status among segregating V segments, but an unknown experimental factor could not be excluded. In a later genetic analysis, a missense DCLRE1C variant was associated with V-gene and J-gene trimming of TCR beta chains, and the association was replicated in an independent cohort. CMV serostatus was the only immune exposure information available for the cohort. Because some donors lacked HLA typing at each locus, the association tests relied only on the typed subset. A further reported finding was that TCR beta sequences accurately predicted the HLA-A and HLA-B alleles for most subjects in the first cohort. A later analysis found that HLA-associated TCR beta chains were more clonally expanded and had lower generation probabilities than equally common non-associated chains. Most TCR sequences were seen in very few donors, while some public TCRs were found in many individuals. In a later genetic analysis, fewer N-insertions in productive TCRs were reported among donors in an Asian-associated ancestry cluster than the approximately 710-donor mean. According to a later analysis, TCR association rates differed among HLA loci, with DRB1 alleles showing the most associated TCRs and HLA-C alleles showing the fewest. The study gave a list of about 150 TCR beta chains associated with cytomegalovirus. The presence/absence analyses assumed that sequencing depth was roughly uniform across donors, and that assumption may not be true. In both the original and validation cohorts, the classifier was reported to diagnose cytomegalovirus status with high specificity and sensitivity. Because counts were too low, seventeen rarely observed V segments, including chromosome 9 orphons, were left out of the earlier analysis of approximately 580 of the donors.

The source of this sequence is a woman in her thirties or forties in good health and CMV-seropositive. Sequenced sample: PBMCs.

The CDR3 has the sequence CASSLNNGDRQETQYF. The base sequence is TGCGCCAGCAGCTTGAATAACGGGGATCGCCAAGAGACCCAGTACTTC. The sequence is built from TRBV5-1 and TRBJ2-5; the D gene is possibly TRBD2, with 5 bases matching. Measured from the cysteine to the phenylalanine, the CDR3 is 16 residues long. The DNA shown is the 48-base CDR3, in frame from base 1. V drops 1 base and J drops 1 base, leaving 14 bases in between. CDR1 and CDR2 (SGHRS, YFSETQ) derive from the germline V gene.